This passage covers 19 T cell receptor beta chains from one sample sequenced in a study of spatial heterogeneity in lung cancer. Described time point: sample taken at primary tumor resection. Whole RNA obtained from tumor, nontumor lung or frozen PBMC underwent sequencing without sorting. TCRdb redid the calling of the 5' RACE reads with MiXCR, one entry per CDR3 protein. The sample holds approximately 24,000 distinct CDR3 sequences, 4.5% to 5.5% seen once. Material: PBMCs, obtained at surgery. These receptors all come from a male donor with early-stage non-small cell lung cancer.

This clonotype was observed many times. The chain joins TRBV7-2 to TRBJ1-2, with D tentatively TRBD1 (5 bases). CDR1 is SGHTA and CDR2 is FQGNSA in the germline V gene. The CDR3 has 14 residues. The V end lost 5 bases, the J end lost 0 bases, and 10 bases lay between the germline ends. The CDR3 protein is CASSPQGANYGYTF. CDR3 bases: TGTGCCAGCAGCCCTCAGGGAGCTAACTATGGCTACACCTTC.

This clonotype was observed many times. The chain links TRBV12-3 or TRBV12-4 to TRBJ2-1; 10 nucleotides line up with TRBD2. V dropped 5 bases and J dropped 4; count of bases not matched to a gene: 11. This CDR3 contains 17 residues. The CDR3 nucleotides read TGTGCCAGCAGTCCTGCCTTGACTAGCGGGTTTTACAATGAGCAGTTCTTC. It encodes CASSPALTSGFYNEQFF.

This clonotype was picked up many times. This rearrangement joins TRBV6-2 or TRBV6-3 to TRBJ2-1; 13 bases are a match to TRBD2. The CDR3 consists of 15 residues. V dropped 5 bases and J dropped 3; count of bases not matched to a gene: 1. Germline-derived CDR1 and CDR2 are MNHEY and SVGEGT. CDR3 residues: CASSRLAGGYNEQFF. The CDR3 coding sequence is TGTGCCAGCAGTAGACTAGCGGGGGGCTACAATGAGCAGTTCTTC.

Many counts were recorded for this clonotype. A much larger clone sits a single nucleotide away, making a read error possible. This rearrangement joins TRBV7-2 to TRBJ2-5; D may be TRBD1 (6 bases). The length of the CDR3 is 14 residues. The germline V gene has CDR1 SGHTA and CDR2 FQGNSA. CDR3 DNA sequence: TGTGTCAGCAGCCCCAATCAGGGGCGTGAGACCCAGTACTTC. Its translation is CVSSPNQGRETQYF. The full variable domain, rest sourced from reference TRBV7-2 and TRBJ2-5, is GAGVSQSPSNKVTEKGKDVELRCDPISGHTALYWYRQSLGQGLEFLIYFQGNSAPDKSGLPSDRFSAERTGGSVSTLTIQRTQQEDSAVYLCVSSPNQGRETQYFGPGTRLLVL.

This clonotype was seen ten or more times. The chain combines TRBV5-1 with TRBJ1-6; 7 nucleotides line up with TRBD1. The germline V gene encodes CDR1 SGHRS and CDR2 YFSETQ. This CDR3 region has 14 residues. V trimming: 4 bases; J trimming: 7 bases; junction bases outside the gene matches: 5. The CDR3 region is CASSGGTANSPLHF. The CDR3, as DNA: TGCGCCAGCAGCGGCGGGACAGCCAATTCACCCCTCCACTTT.

This clonotype was picked up many times. V is TRBV14 and J is TRBJ1-2; 9 bases align to TRBD1. V gave up 4 bases and J gave up 3 bases; unmatched junction bases: 6. This CDR3 comprises 15 residues. Germline values: CDR1 SGHDN, CDR2 FVKESK. CDR3 DNA: TGTGCCAGCAGCCCCCGGACAGGGGCGGACTATGGCTACACCTTC. It is translated as CASSPRTGADYGYTF.

This clonotype was seen repeatedly, ten times or more. The chain uses TRBV27 and TRBJ2-5; unclear D gene. The V end was cut by 4 bases, the J end by 5 bases, with 17 bases between. The length of the CDR3 is 15 residues. CDR1 MNHEY and CDR2 SMNVEV come from the germline V gene (reference sequence). The CDR3 is CASSWTPGGGETQYF. The CDR3, as DNA: TGTGCCAGCAGTTGGACGCCGGGCGGTGGGGAGACCCAGTACTTC.

There are many counts of this clonotype. The chain joins TRBV28 to TRBJ2-3; 10 bases fit TRBD1. Germline V gene data show CDR1 as MDHEN and CDR2 as SYDVKM. J gave up 0 bases and V 8 bases, and 8 bases lay outside the gene matches. The CDR3 runs to 16 residues. CDR3 coding DNA: TGTGCCAGCTGCAATAGACAGGGGGCAAGCACAGATACGCAGTATTTT. This sequence encodes CASCNRQGASTDTQYF.

This clonotype has ten or more counts. The CDR3 loop reads CASSDQQAVADTQYF. CDR3 nucleotide sequence: TGTGCCAGCAGTGACCAACAGGCCGTCGCAGATACGCAGTATTTT. The chain links TRBV2 to TRBJ2-3, with D tentatively TRBD1 (5 bases). The CDR3 consists of 15 residues. Germline-derived CDR1 and CDR2 are SNHLY and FYNNEI. Deletions cut 3 bases from V and 4 bases from J, with 14 bases between.

This clonotype was counted at least ten times. The gene calls are TRBV12-3 or TRBV12-4 and TRBJ1-3, with D maybe TRBD1 (5 bases). The germline V and J ends were trimmed by 4 bases and 9 bases, with 16 bases remaining between them. The CDR3 contains 14 residues. CDR3 DNA sequence: TGTGCCAGCAGTTATAGGCCGGTCCAGGGCACCATATATTTT. It is translated as CASSYRPVQGTIYF.

This clonotype is medium-sized (0.01 to 0.1%) in the sample. V is TRBV21-1 and J is TRBJ2-7. TRBV21-1 is a listed pseudogene. The CDR3 runs to 12 residues. The CDR3 sequence is CASSNLQYEQYF. As DNA, the CDR3 is TGTGCCAGCAGCAATTTACAGTACGAGCAGTACTTC.

V is TRBV18 and J is TRBJ2-7; D is unclear. Germline CDR1 reads KGHSH; CDR2 reads LQKENI. The CDR3 extends over 11 amino acids. V lost 6 bases and J lost 4, with 7 bases in between. CDR3 in amino acids: CASSGRYEQYF. The CDR3 nucleotides are TGTGCCAGCTCCGGCCGGTACGAGCAGTACTTC.

This clonotype counts as medium-sized (0.01 to 0.1%). This rearrangement joins TRBV3-1 to TRBJ2-7; D remains ambiguous. The CDR3 runs 14 residues. The ends were cut back, 2 bases at V and 0 bases at J, with 8 bases in the middle. Germline CDR1 reads LGHDT; CDR2 reads YNNKEL (reference sequence). The CDR3 nucleotides are TGTGCCAGCAGCCAAACTACCAGCTCCTACGAGCAGTACTTC. It yields the protein CASSQTTSSYEQYF.

This clonotype was observed many times. This chain connects TRBV19 to TRBJ2-1; possibly TRBD1 for D (5 bases). The germline V and J ends were trimmed by 10 bases and 0 bases, with 7 bases remaining between them. The CDR3 runs 12 residues. Germline CDR1 LNHDA, CDR2 SQIVND (reference sequence). As DNA, the CDR3 is TGTGCCACCAGGGCCTCCTACAATGAGCAGTTCTTC. It codes for CATRASYNEQFF.

The sample holds many counts of this clonotype. This chain uses TRBV28 with TRBJ2-2; tentative D call: TRBD1 (6 bases). V was cut by 6 bases and J by 2 bases, with 16 bases left in between. Germline V CDR1 and CDR2: MDHEN, SYDVKM. This CDR3 contains 16 residues. The CDR3 bases are TGTGCCAGCAGATCCGATGGACAGCTTAACACCGGGGAGCTGTTTTTT. It translates to CASRSDGQLNTGELFF.

With respect to this clonotype: Being one base from a much bigger clone, this may be a read error. The chain carries TRBV21-1 and TRBJ2-7; TRBD1, the table's D call, lacks a check against the DNA. TRBV21-1 is termed a pseudogene. The CDR3 has 19 amino acids. The CDR3 DNA reads as TGTGCCAGCAGCCCAATACAAGGGACAGGCGAAGAAAAAGCCTACGAGCAGTACTTC. Translating it yields CASSPIQGTGEEKAYEQYF.

This clonotype was seen repeatedly, ten times or more. The CDR3 here is CSARGRQRNQPQHF. The CDR3 DNA reads TGCAGTGCTAGAGGGCGACAGCGGAATCAGCCCCAGCATTTT. The chain joins TRBV20-1 to TRBJ1-5; TRBD1 is a possible D gene (5 bases). The length of the CDR3 is 14 residues. Per the germline V gene, CDR1 is DFQATT and CDR2 is SNEGSKA (reference sequence). Trimming stripped 1 base from V and 4 bases from J, with 11 bases between.

In this sample, this clonotype turned up many times. The genes are TRBV4-1 and TRBJ2-7; the D is unclear. V was cut by 3 bases and J by 7 bases, with 13 bases left in between. In germline, CDR1 is MGHRA, CDR2 YSYEKL. This CDR3 contains 13 residues. CDR3 sequence reads: CASSQWNGKEQYF. The CDR3 nucleotides are TGCGCCAGCAGCCAGTGGAACGGAAAGGAGCAGTACTTC.

By frequency in the sample, this clonotype is medium-sized. This rearrangement joins TRBV7-3 to TRBJ2-5; D unclear. Trimming pared 2 bases from V and 4 bases from J, leaving 5 bases between. This CDR3 comprises 12 residues. Germline CDR1 and CDR2: SGHTA and FQGTGA. The CDR3 is CASSLPGETQYF. The CDR3 bases are TGTGCCAGCAGCTTACCGGGAGAGACCCAGTACTTC.